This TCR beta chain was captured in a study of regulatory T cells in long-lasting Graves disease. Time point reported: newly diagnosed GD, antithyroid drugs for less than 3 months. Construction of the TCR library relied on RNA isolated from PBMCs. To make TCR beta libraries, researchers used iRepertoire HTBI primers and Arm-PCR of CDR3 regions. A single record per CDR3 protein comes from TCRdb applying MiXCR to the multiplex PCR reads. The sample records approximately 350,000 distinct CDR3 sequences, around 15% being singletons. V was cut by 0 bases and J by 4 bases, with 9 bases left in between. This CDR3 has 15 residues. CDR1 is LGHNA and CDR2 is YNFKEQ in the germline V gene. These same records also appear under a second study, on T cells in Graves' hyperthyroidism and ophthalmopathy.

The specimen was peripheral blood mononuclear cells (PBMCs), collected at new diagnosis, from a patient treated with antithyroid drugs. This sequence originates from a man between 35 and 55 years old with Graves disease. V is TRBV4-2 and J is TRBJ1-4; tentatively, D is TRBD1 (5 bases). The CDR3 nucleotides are TGTGCCAGCAGCCAAGATCAGGGTGGTAATGAAAAACTGTTTTTT. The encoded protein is CASSQDQGGNEKLFF.